This T cell receptor beta chain stems from a study of blood T cell repertoires in COVID-19. How the authors handled the data: Reference gene primers were amplified, and this amplification served to estimate nucleated cell counts. Measured with immunoSEQ multiplex PCR; TCRdb has only the in-frame clones, and not every one. That table gives V, J and clone size, and the DNA gave D and trimming. Among about 220,000 clones listed, over 75% were seen once. The CDR3 has 13 residues. The germline V and J ends were trimmed by 0 bases and 10 bases, with 13 bases remaining between them. In germline, CDR1 is SGHNT, CDR2 YENEEA. Residents of 24 US areas, aged roughly 18 to 89 years, made up the participants. Clinical history reported by participants formed the basis on which cohorts were assigned. For recovered donors of Cohort 3, there were two negative PCRs, clearance, or symptom resolution.

This TCR was recovered from a woman aged 60-75 years who had recovered from COVID-19. Specimen: PBMCs or T cells enriched from blood (not recorded which). V is TRBV11-3 and J is TRBJ2-7, with D uncertain. The CDR3 is CASSLEGMAVQYF. CDR3 nucleotides: TGTGCCAGCAGCTTAGAAGGTATGGCGGTTCAGTACTTC. Filled out from reference TRBV11-3 and TRBJ2-7, the complete variable domain reads EAGVVQSPRYKIIEKKQPVAFWCNPISGHNTLYWYLQNLGQGPELLIRYENEEAVDDSQLPKDRFSAERLKGVDSTLKIQPAELGDSAVYLCASSLEGMAVQYFGPGTRLTVT.